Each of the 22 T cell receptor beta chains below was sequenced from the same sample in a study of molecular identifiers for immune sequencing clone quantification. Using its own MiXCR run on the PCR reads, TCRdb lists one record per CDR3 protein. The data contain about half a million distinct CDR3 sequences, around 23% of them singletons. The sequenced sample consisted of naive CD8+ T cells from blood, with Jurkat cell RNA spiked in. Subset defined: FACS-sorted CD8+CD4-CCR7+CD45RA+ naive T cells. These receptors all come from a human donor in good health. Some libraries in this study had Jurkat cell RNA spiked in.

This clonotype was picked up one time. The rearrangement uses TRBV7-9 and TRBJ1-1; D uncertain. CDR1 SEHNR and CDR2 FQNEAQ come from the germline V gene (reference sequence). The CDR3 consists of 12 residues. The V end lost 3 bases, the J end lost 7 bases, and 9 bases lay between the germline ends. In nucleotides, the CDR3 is TGTGCCAGCAGCTTCACTGGGAGTGAAGCTTTCTTT. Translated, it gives CASSFTGSEAFF.

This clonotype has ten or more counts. The CDR3 loop is CASSSTPDRSLGYTF. In nucleotides, the CDR3 is TGCGCCAGCAGCTCCACCCCGGACAGGAGCTTGGGCTACACCTTC. The chain couples TRBV5-1 to TRBJ1-2; 7 bases line up with TRBD1. With 3 bases clipped from V and 8 bases from J, the junction kept 13 bases outside the gene matches. Germline V CDR1 and CDR2: SGHRS, YFSETQ. The CDR3 is made up of 15 amino acids. Variable domain in full (rest from reference TRBV5-1 and TRBJ1-2): KAGVTQTPRYLIKTRGQQVTLSCSPISGHRSVSWYQQTPGQGLQFLFEYFSETQRNKGNFPGRFSGRQFSNSRSEMNVSTLELGDSALYLCASSSTPDRSLGYTFGSGTRLTVV.

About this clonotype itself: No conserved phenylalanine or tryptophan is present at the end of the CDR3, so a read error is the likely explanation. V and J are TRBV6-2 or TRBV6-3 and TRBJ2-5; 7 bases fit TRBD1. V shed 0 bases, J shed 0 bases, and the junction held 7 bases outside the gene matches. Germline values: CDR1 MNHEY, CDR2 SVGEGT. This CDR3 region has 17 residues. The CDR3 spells CASSYSGTATYQETQYI. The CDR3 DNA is TGTGCCAGCAGTTACTCCGGGACAGCGACCTACCAAGAGACCCAGTACATC.

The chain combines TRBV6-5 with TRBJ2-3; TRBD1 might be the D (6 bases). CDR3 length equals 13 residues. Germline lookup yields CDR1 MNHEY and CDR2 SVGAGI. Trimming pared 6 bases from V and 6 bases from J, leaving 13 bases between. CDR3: CASSTRTADTQYF. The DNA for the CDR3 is TGTGCCAGCAGCACTAGGACAGCCGATACGCAGTATTTT.

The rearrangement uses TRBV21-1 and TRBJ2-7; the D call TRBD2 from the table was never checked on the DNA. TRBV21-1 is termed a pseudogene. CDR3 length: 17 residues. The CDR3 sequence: CASSPRATTGFSYEQYF. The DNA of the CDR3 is TGTGCCAGCAGCCCGAGGGCCACAACAGGGTTTTCCTACGAGCAGTACTTC.

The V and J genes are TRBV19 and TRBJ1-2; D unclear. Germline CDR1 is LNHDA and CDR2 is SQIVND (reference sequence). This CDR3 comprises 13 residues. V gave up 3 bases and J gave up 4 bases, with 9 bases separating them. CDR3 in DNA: TGTGCCAGTAGTATTAGTGGAGCCTATGGCTACACCTTC. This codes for CASSISGAYGYTF.

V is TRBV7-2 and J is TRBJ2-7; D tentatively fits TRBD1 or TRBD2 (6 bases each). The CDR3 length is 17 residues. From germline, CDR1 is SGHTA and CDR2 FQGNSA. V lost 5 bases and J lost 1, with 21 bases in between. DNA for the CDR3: TGTGCCAGCAGCCCTCGGGGCGGGGCAGGGGATTCCTACGAGCAGTACTTC. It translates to CASSPRGGAGDSYEQYF.

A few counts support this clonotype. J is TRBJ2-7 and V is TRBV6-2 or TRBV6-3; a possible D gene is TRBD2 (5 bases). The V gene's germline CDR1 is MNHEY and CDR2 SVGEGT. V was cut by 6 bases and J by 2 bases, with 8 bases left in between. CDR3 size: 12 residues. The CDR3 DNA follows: TGTGCCAGCAGGGACTTTACCTACGAGCAGTACTTC. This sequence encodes CASRDFTYEQYF.

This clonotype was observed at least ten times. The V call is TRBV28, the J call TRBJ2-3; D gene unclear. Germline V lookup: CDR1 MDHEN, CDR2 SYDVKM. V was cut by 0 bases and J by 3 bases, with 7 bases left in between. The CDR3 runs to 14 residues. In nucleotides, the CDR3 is TGTGCCAGCAGTTTATGGGACGGGACAGATACGCAGTATTTT. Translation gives CASSLWDGTDTQYF. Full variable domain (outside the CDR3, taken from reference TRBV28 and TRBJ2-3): DVKVTQSSRYLVKRTGEKVFLECVQDMDHENMFWYRQDPGLGLRLIYFSYDVKMKEKGDIPEGYSVSREKKERFSLILESASTNQTSMYLCASSLWDGTDTQYFGPGTRLTVL.

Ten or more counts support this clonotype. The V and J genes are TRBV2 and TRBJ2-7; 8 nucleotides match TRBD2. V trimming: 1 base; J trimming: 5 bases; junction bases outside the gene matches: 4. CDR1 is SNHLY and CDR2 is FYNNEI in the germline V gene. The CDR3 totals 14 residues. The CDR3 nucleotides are TGTGCCAGCAGTGAAGTACTAGCGGCTGACGAGCAGTACTTC. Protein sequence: CASSEVLAADEQYF.

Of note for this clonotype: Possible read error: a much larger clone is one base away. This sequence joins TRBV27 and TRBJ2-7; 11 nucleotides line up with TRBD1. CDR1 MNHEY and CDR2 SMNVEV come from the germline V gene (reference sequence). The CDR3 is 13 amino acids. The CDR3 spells CASSDRGPYGQYF. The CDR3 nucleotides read TGTGCCAGCTCGGACAGGGGGCCTTACGGGCAGTACTTC.

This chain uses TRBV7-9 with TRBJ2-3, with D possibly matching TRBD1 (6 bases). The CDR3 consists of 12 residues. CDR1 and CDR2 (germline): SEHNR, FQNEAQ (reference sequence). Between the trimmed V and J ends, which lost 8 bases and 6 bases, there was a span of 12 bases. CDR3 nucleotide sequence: TGTGCCAGCGCCCTGGGGGCGGATACGCAGTATTTT. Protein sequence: CASALGADTQYF.

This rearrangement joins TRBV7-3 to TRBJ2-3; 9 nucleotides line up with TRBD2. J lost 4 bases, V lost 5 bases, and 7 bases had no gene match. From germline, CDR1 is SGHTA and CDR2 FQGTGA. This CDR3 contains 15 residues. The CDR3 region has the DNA TGTGCCAGCAGCAATAGCGGGAGCGGGTCAGATACGCAGTATTTT. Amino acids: CASSNSGSGSDTQYF.

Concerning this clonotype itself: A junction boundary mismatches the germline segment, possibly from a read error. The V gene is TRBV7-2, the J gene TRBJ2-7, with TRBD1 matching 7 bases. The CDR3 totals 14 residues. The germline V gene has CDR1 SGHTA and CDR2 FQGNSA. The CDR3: CASSLGDSFYEQHF. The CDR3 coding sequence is TGTGCCAGCAGCTTGGGGGACAGCTTCTACGAGCAGCACTTC.

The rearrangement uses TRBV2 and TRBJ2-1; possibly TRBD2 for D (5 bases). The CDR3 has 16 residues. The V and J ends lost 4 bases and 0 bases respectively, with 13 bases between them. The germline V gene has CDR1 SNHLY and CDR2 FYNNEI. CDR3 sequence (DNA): TGTGCCAGCAGTGTACCCACGGGGAGCTCCTACAATGAGCAGTTCTTC. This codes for CASSVPTGSSYNEQFF.

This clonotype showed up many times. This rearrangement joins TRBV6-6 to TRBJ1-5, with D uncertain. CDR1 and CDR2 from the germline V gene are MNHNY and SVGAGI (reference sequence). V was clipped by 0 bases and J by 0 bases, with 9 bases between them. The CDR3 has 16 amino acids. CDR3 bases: TGTGCCAGCAGTTACTCGGGCAGATATAGCAATCAGCCCCAGCATTTT. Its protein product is CASSYSGRYSNQPQHF.

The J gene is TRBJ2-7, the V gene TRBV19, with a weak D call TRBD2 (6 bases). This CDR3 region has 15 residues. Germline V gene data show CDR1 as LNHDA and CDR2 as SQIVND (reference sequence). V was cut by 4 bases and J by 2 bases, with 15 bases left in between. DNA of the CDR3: TGTGCCAGTAGTACAGGTCGGGGACTGGCCTACGAGCAGTACTTC. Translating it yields CASSTGRGLAYEQYF. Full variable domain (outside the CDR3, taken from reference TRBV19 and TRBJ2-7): DGGITQSPKYLFRKEGQNVTLSCEQNLNHDAMYWYRQDPGQGLRLIYYSQIVNDFQKGDIAEGYSVSREKKESFPLTVTSAQKNPTAFYLCASSTGRGLAYEQYFGPGTRLTVT.

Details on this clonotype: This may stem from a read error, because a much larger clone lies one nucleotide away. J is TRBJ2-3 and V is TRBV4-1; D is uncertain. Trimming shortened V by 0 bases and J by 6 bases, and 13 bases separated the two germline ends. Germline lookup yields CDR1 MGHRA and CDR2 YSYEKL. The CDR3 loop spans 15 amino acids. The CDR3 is CASSQELSVWDTQYF. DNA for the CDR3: TGCGCCAGCAGCCAAGAACTATCAGTGTGGGATACGCAGTATTTT.

The CDR3 spells CASSQVEQGNEQYF. In nucleotides, the CDR3 is TGCGCCAGCAGCCAAGTTGAACAGGGGAACGAGCAGTACTTC. V and J are TRBV4-1 and TRBJ2-7; the match to TRBD1 covers 7 bases. This CDR3 contains 14 residues. J was trimmed by 5 bases and V by 1 base; bases with no gene match: 5. Germline V lookup: CDR1 MGHRA, CDR2 YSYEKL.

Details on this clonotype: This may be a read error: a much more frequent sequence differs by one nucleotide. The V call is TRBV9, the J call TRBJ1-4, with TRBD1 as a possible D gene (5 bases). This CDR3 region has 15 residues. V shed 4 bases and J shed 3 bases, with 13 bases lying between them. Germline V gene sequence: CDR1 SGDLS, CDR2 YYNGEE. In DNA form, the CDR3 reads TGTGCCAGCAGCCCCGAAGGGGCATCTAATGAAAAACTGTTTTTT. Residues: CASSPEGASNEKLFF.

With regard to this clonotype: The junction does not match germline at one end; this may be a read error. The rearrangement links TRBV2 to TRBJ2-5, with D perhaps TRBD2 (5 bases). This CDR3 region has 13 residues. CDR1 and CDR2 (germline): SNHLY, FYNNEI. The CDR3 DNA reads TGTGTCAGCGACGGGAAAATAAAAGAGACCCAGTACTTC. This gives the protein CVSDGKIKETQYF.

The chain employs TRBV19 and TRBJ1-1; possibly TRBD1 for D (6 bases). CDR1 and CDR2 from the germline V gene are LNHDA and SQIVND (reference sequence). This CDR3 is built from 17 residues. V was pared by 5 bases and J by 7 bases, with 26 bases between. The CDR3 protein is CASSFHPQGPGYLEAFF. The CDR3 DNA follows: TGTGCCAGTAGTTTTCACCCACAGGGCCCTGGGTACCTTGAAGCTTTCTTT.